Detailed here is one TCR beta chain. Its target antigen remains unknown. Base quality data are lacking; no much larger clone is found one base away. The data belong to a study of shared clonotypes between healthy human individuals (dated by TCRdb to 2019 to 2021). Study-level background: The cohort included three men and a couple of women between 18 and 49 years of age. For each donor, CD4 naive and CD4 memory were each run on three plates, CD8 naive on two plates, and CD8 memory on one plate. The study deeply sequenced blood TCR repertoires of about 5 healthy adults to estimate repertoire size and the extent of clonotype sharing between individuals. To increase sequencing depth and limit assay-specific biases, TCR repertoire library preparation and sequencing were carried out by different laboratories using diverse techniques. Leukapheresis yielded between about 0.85 and 10 billion PBMCs per donor. Overall study outcomes, separate from this receptor: Because the study included a small number of donors, the genetic and exposure-history diversity represented was limited. Across a few donors, about 5.2% of naive CD4, approximately 4% of naive CD8, under 2.5% of memory CD4, and under 0.45% of memory CD8 clonotypes were shared. Larger estimated clonotype richness was generally found for naive subsets than for memory subsets. Clonotypes shared by all four sorted-subset donors showed higher generation probabilities than non-shared clonotypes. Sampling was limited to blood, and TCR repertoires in tissue likely differ from TCR repertoires in blood. Pairwise subsampling indicated that sequencing depth was expected to affect the degree of clonotype sharing among donors. Incomplete sequencing was indicated by rarefaction of sorted-subset datasets, despite the large sequencing depth.

CD8 naive samples were obtained by positive selection for CCR7 among CD45RO-negative cells, yielding a CD45RA+CCR7+ population from which TemRA cells were excluded. The donors were healthy, HIV-negative adults with no recently reported acute infections or vaccinations. Every donor was a Caucasian adult residing in Nashville, Tennessee, USA. Blood was collected by leukapheresis, and PBMCs were isolated by Ficoll-Histopaque density gradient centrifugation and then cryopreserved in liquid nitrogen vapor phase. Purity and quantity of every magnetically sorted T cell population were checked by analytical flow cytometry. Each sorted fraction had its genomic DNA isolated and then quantified by UV absorbance on a Nanodrop 2000c. Using the deep immunoSEQ assay, multiplex PCR amplified TCR CDR3 regions from genomic DNA. Extracted genomic DNA from each cell subset was distributed evenly across all wells of several immunoSEQ 96-well plates, and each plate was treated as a replicate. For sorted subsets, roughly 200 ng of genomic DNA, equivalent to 25,000 to 35,000 T cell genomes, went into each replicate PCR. Purified libraries were quantified with a Qubit 3.0 fluorometer, sized on a Bioanalyzer 2100, and re-quantified with the KAPA Library Quantification kit. Every immunoSEQ 96-well plate was sequenced on a dedicated single-read 150-cycle Illumina NextSeq 550 flow cell. In the paper's pipeline: Because the immunoSEQ output included only junctional sequences and no quality scores, the filtering could not be the same as the filtering used for full-length reads. To assign V/J genes and CDR3, sequences were annotated using PyIR, a Python wrapper for IgBLAST v1.9, with IMGT germline references. Reads with weak V/J assignments (E-value above 1e-6), missing CDR3, stop codons, out-of-frame junctions, or ambiguous translated residues were removed. V3J clonotypes were defined as sequences sharing an identical inferred V gene, J gene, and CDR3 amino acid sequence. Percentage overlap between repertoires was calculated by dividing the number of shared unique clonotypes by the size of the smaller repertoire. Repertoire richness was assessed with RTK rarefaction, the Chao1 estimator, and Recon v2.1 estimates of unobserved clonotypes. OLGA was used to compute generation probabilities for all TCRbeta clonotypes that the gDNA method yielded from four donors. This immuneACCESS table, as held by TCRdb, lists in-frame sequences with V and J called but not all clones. Of the missing ones, under half trace to an unresolved V gene in checked studies; the others have no known cause. The DNA was the basis for D and trimming; V, J and clone size are from that table. This sample holds some 2 million clones; 85% to 95% were observed only once. The ten most abundant clones make up roughly 1.2% of the sample.

The junction shows trimming of 2 bases on V and 9 bases on J, plus 14 bases between the germline ends. The CDR3 starts with the cysteine, ends with the phenylalanine, and has 13 residues. The DNA shown is the 39-base CDR3, in frame from base 1. From a lookup of the germline V gene, CDR1 and CDR2 are MDHEN and SYDVKM. The sequence was collected from a man aged 18 to 29 in good health. Sequenced input: naive CD8+ T cells sorted from blood. In the paper's terms, the cell subset or site label means: CD45RA+CCR7+. Here the chain combines TRBV28 and TRBJ2-7; TRBD1 is perhaps the D gene, given 5 matching bases. DNA sequence: TGTGCCAGCAGTTTAGGGGCAGGCCCCGTGCAGTACTTC. Translation gives CASSLGAGPVQYF.